This TCR beta chain emerged from a study of CD8+ T cells in alopecia areata. Across the whole study: Among treated patients, severity was scored by affected scalp area percentage. General study points: Normal skin's resident alphabeta T cells are sequenced alongside lesional scalp T cells.

As to treatment: oral pan-JAK inhibitor, 5-10 mg twice daily. The CDR3 consists of 15 residues. CDR1 is MNHNS, CDR2 SASEGT, per germline. V gave up 3 bases and J gave up 4 bases; unmatched junction bases: 6. Extracted RNA was reverse transcribed into cDNA, the sequencing template. The assay was immunoSEQ multiplex PCR, and TCRdb's table has in-frame clones only and misses some. There are 100,000 to 150,000 clones in the sample; around 60% occur only once, and approximately 5.1% lies in the top ten. Concerning this clone: What it recognizes is unknown.

The receptor was isolated from a human donor with alopecia areata. The chain is built from TRBV6-1 and TRBJ1-5, with 7 bases lining up with TRBD1. This sample comprised CD4+ T cells sorted from blood, obtained at week 4, from a patient treated with tofacitinib. CDR3 protein: CASSDRGQVNQPQHF. CDR3 coding DNA: TGTGCCAGCAGTGACCGTGGACAGGTAAATCAGCCCCAGCATTTT.